The present T cell receptor (beta chain) was sequenced within a study of blood T cell repertoires in COVID-19. Overall study: Samples of COVID-19 (acute and convalescent) were obtained from the United States, Italy and Spain. T cells, B-cell-depleted T cells, or PBMCs provided the cDNA or gDNA that served as material.

Original processing methods: Researchers report that nucleated cell counts were estimated from reference gene primer amplification. The protocol was immunoSEQ multiplex PCR, while the TCRdb copy is restricted to in-frame clones and leaves out a portion. The D gene and trimming were derived from the DNA, and the V and J assignments and clone size from that table. This sample has approximately 170,000 clones, with about 80% found just once. What was sequenced was peripheral blood. The TCR comes from a man aged 65-85 years who had recovered from COVID-19.

Here the CDR3 reads CASSSRDRGLMFF. Here the CDR3 DNA reads TGTGCCAGCAGCTCCCGGGACAGGGGTTTGATGTTTTTT. This chain links TRBV11-2 with TRBJ2-2; 10 bases agree with TRBD1. With 4 bases clipped from V and 15 bases from J, the junction kept 8 bases outside the gene matches. CDR1 is SGHAT and CDR2 is FQNNGV in the germline V gene. The CDR3 is made up of 13 amino acids. The full variable domain, its missing parts supplied by reference TRBV11-2 and TRBJ2-2, is EAGVAQSPRYKIIEKRQSVAFWCNPISGHATLYWYQQILGQGPKLLIQFQNNGVVDDSQLPKDRFSAERLKGVDSTLKIQPAKLEDSAVYLCASSSRDRGLMFFGEGSRLTVL.